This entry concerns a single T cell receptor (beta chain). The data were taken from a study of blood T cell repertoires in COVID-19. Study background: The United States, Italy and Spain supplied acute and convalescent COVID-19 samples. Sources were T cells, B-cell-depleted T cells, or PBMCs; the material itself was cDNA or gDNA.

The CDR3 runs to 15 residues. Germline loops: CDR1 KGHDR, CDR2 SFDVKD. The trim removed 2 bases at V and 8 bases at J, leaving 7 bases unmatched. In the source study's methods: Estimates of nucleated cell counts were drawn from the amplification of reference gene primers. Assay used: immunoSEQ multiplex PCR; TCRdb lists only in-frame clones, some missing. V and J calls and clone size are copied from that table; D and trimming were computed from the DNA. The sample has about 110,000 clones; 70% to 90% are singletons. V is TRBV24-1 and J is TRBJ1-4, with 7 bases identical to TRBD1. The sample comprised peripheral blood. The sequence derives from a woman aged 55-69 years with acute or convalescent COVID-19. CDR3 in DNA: TGTGCCACCAGTGATTCCGGGACAGCCGAAGAAAAACTGTTTTTT. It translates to CATSDSGTAEEKLFF.